The next 9 T cell receptor beta chains were all read from a single sample in a study of early T cells in non-severe SARS-CoV-2 infection. One entry per CDR3 protein results from TCRdb running MiXCR on the 5' RACE reads. The data show tens of thousands of distinct CDR3 sequences, with 13% to 15% seen just once and roughly 7.2% held by the top ten. Sequenced material: whole blood. The receptor source for this set is an adult who was a healthcare worker with PCR-confirmed SARS-CoV-2 infection or an uninfected control (not recorded which).

This clonotype was detected ten times or more. DNA for the CDR3: TGCAGTGCCCCTACCTTTAGGGGAGGGAACAATGAGCAGTTCTTC. Protein product: CSAPTFRGGNNEQFF. This chain connects TRBV20-1 to TRBJ2-1; 7 bases match TRBD2. The germline CDR1 and CDR2 sequences are DFQATT and SNEGSKA (reference sequence). The length of the CDR3 is 15 residues. J was trimmed by 5 bases and V by 6 bases; bases with no gene match: 13.

The chain couples TRBV4-1 to TRBJ1-6; TRBD1 agrees at 8 bases. The V and J ends lost 4 bases and 7 bases, in that order; junction bases with no gene match: 6. This CDR3 is 15 amino acids long. Germline values: CDR1 MGHRA, CDR2 YSYEKL. The CDR3 protein is CASSLTGVVNSPLHF. DNA for the CDR3: TGCGCCAGCAGCCTGACAGGGGTAGTGAATTCACCCCTCCACTTT.

J is TRBJ1-1 and V is TRBV27; possibly TRBD1 for D (5 bases). V lost 3 bases, J lost 1 base, and 15 bases lay in between. This CDR3 contains 16 residues. CDR1 is MNHEY and CDR2 is SMNVEV in the germline V gene (reference sequence). CDR3 DNA: TGTGCCAGCAGTTTTCGTGGGGGGTGGGGGAACACTGAAGCTTTCTTT. Its translation is CASSFRGGWGNTEAFF.

This clonotype occurred a few times. The genes are TRBV4-2 and TRBJ2-7; TRBD2 aligns across 10 bases. Germline loops: CDR1 LGHNA, CDR2 YNFKEQ. V lost 1 base and J lost 4; bases outside the gene matches: 10. The CDR3 contains 17 residues. The CDR3 nucleotides are TGTGCCAGCAGCCAAGGAGGACTAGCGGTTATACCTTACGAGCAGTACTTC. Its protein is CASSQGGLAVIPYEQYF.

In its sample, this clonotype was seen a few times. The rearrangement joins TRBV10-1 to TRBJ2-3; 7 positions match TRBD1. CDR1 is WNHNN and CDR2 is SYGVQD in the germline V gene (reference sequence). The CDR3 is 17 amino acids. Trimming took 6 bases from V and 0 from J; bases not matched to a gene: 12. The CDR3 DNA reads as TGCGCCAGCAGCGGCCTTACGTCGACAGGGAGCACAGATACGCAGTATTTT. It specifies CASSGLTSTGSTDTQYF.

This clonotype occurred a few times. The genes are TRBV6-5 and TRBJ1-1; D is undetermined. The ends were cut back, 5 bases at V and 7 bases at J, with 14 bases in the middle. Germline loops: CDR1 MNHEY, CDR2 SVGAGI. This CDR3 contains 13 residues. The chain's CDR3 is CASSPYRTLEAFF. CDR3 bases: TGTGCCAGCAGTCCCTATAGGACCCTTGAAGCTTTCTTT.

The J gene is TRBJ1-1, the V gene TRBV2, with TRBD1 matching over 8 bases. The CDR3 runs 12 residues. Germline V lookup: CDR1 SNHLY, CDR2 FYNNEI. Trimming took 6 bases from V and 7 from J; bases not matched to a gene: 4. The CDR3 DNA is TGTGCCAGCAGACGGACAGGGCTTGAAGCTTTCTTT. Its protein is CASRRTGLEAFF.

Ten or more counts support this clonotype. The chain carries TRBV12-3 or TRBV12-4 and TRBJ2-5, with D possibly matching TRBD1 (6 bases). V was clipped by 3 bases and J by 5 bases, with 16 bases between them. The CDR3 sequence is 15 residues long. The CDR3 nucleotides are TGTGCCAGCAGTTTTTGGGGGTCAGGGGATGAGACCCAGTACTTC. Protein: CASSFWGSGDETQYF.

This clonotype has ten or more counts. V gene TRBV29-1 combines with J gene TRBJ2-6; D not resolved. CDR1 SQVTM and CDR2 ANQGSEA come from the germline V gene. Trimming pared 5 bases from V and 1 base from J, leaving 9 bases between. The CDR3 is made up of 14 amino acids. The CDR3 loop reads CSVSMISGANVLTF. DNA of the CDR3: TGCAGCGTTTCTATGATATCTGGGGCCAACGTCCTGACTTTC.